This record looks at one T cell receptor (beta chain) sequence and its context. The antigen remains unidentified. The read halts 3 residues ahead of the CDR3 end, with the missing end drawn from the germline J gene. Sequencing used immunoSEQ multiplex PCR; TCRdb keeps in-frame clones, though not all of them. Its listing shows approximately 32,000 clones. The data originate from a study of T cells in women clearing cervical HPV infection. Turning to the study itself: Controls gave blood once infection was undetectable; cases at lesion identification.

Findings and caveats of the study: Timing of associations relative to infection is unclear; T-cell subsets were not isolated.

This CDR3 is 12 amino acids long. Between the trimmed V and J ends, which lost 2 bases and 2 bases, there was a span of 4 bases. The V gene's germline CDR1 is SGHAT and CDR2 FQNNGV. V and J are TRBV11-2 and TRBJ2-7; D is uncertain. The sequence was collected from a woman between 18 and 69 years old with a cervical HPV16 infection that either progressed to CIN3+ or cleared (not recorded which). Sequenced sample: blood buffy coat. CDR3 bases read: TGTGCCAGCAGCTTACCCGCCTACGAG. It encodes CASSLPAYE. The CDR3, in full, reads CASSLPAYEQYF.